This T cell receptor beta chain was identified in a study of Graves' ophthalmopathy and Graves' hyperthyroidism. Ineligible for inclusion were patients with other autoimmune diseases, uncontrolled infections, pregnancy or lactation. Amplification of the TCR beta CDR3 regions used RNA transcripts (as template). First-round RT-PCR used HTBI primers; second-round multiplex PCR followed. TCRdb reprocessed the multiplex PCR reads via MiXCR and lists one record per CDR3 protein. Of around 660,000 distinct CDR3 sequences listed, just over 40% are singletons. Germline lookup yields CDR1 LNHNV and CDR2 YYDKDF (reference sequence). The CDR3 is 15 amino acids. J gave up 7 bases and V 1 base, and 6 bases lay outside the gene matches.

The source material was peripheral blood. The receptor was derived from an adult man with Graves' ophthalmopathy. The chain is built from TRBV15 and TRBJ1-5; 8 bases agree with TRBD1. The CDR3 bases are TGTGCCACCAGCAGAGTTCGGACAGGGAGCCAGCCCCAGCATTTT. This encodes CATSRVRTGSQPQHF.